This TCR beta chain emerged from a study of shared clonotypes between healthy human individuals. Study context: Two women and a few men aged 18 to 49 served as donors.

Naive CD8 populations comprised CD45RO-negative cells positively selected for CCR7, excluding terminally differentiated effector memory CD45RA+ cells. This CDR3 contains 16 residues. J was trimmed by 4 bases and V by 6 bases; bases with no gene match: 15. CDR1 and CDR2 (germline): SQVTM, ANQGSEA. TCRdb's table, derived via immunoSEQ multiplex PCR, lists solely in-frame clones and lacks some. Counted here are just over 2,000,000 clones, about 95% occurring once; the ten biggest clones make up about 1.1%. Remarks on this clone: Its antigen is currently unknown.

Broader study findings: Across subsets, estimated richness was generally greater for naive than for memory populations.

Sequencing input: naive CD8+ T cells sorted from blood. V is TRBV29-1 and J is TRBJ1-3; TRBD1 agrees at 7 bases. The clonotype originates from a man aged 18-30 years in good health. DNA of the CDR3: TGCAGCGTCGCGGGCTACAGGGGCTTAGAAGGAAACACCATATATTTT. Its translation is CSVAGYRGLEGNTIYF.